This T cell receptor (beta chain) was found in a study of PD-1 blockade in classical Hodgkin lymphoma. The CDR3 covers 16 residues. J gave up 7 bases and V 4 bases, and 5 bases lay outside the gene matches. CDR1 and CDR2 (germline): SGHRS, YFSETQ. Indicated time point: cycle 4 day 1 (C4D1), after less than 7 weeks of nivolumab. Relapse was seen in all patients after autologous stem cell transplantation, and brentuximab vedotin exposure was variable. The table came from immunoSEQ multiplex PCR; TCRdb's copy has only in-frame clones and leaves some out. The table includes tens of thousands of clones, about 89% detected once.

This clonotype was obtained from a human donor with classical Hodgkin lymphoma. The sample consisted of peripheral blood mononuclear cells (PBMCs), taken before the fourth cycle of nivolumab. This chain uses TRBV5-1 with TRBJ2-2, with TRBD2 identical over 15 bases. CDR3 sequence (DNA): TGCGCCAGCAGCCTGGGACTAGCGGGGGGCAACGGGGAGCTGTTTTTT. Its translation: CASSLGLAGGNGELFF.